The rows below give T cell receptor beta chains drawn from one sample of a study of spatial heterogeneity in lung cancer. One entry per CDR3 protein results from TCRdb running MiXCR on the 5' RACE reads. The sample holds 12,000 or so distinct CDR3 sequences, approximately 4.8% seen once. The specimen was lung tumor tissue, collected at surgery. These receptors were collected from a male donor with early-stage non-small cell lung cancer. Both conserved end residues are part of each CDR3. Fields, in order: clone size, CDR3 length, J gene, V gene, CDR3 protein. A row's size may be missing; if present it is once, few, many or a size class.

clone_size: .; cdr3_length: 14; j_call: TRBJ2-1; v_call: TRBV25-1; cdr3_aa: CASRAPGFGDEQFF
clone_size: many; cdr3_length: 15; j_call: TRBJ2-5; v_call: TRBV19; cdr3_aa: CASSIGGDYQETQYF
clone_size: medium-sized; cdr3_length: 15; j_call: TRBJ2-1; v_call: TRBV4-1; cdr3_aa: CASSQRDRDYNEQFF
clone_size: .; cdr3_length: 17; j_call: TRBJ2-1; v_call: TRBV20-1; cdr3_aa: CSARSRRGARSYNEQFF
clone_size: medium-sized; cdr3_length: 15; j_call: TRBJ1-6; v_call: TRBV20-1; cdr3_aa: CSASPPGAYNSPLHF
clone_size: many; cdr3_length: 14; j_call: TRBJ1-1; v_call: TRBV10-2; cdr3_aa: CASRPRGRGTEAFF
clone_size: many; cdr3_length: 13; j_call: TRBJ1-2; v_call: TRBV7-6; cdr3_aa: CASSSGRRFGYTF
clone_size: many; cdr3_length: 15; j_call: TRBJ2-1; v_call: TRBV29-1; cdr3_aa: CSGLGGTRSYNEQFF
clone_size: many; cdr3_length: 14; j_call: TRBJ2-7; v_call: TRBV6-5; cdr3_aa: CASSKQGITGEQYF
clone_size: many; cdr3_length: 12; j_call: TRBJ1-6; v_call: TRBV10-3; cdr3_aa: CATMDRGSPLHF
clone_size: many; cdr3_length: 13; j_call: TRBJ2-5; v_call: TRBV7-6; cdr3_aa: CASSPGRVETQYF
clone_size: many; cdr3_length: 18; j_call: TRBJ2-1; v_call: TRBV6-2/TRBV6-3; cdr3_aa: CASSWTSGLSIGNNEQFF
clone_size: many; cdr3_length: 15; j_call: TRBJ2-3; v_call: TRBV4-3; cdr3_aa: CASSRGEGGTDTQYF
clone_size: many; cdr3_length: 13; j_call: TRBJ1-2; v_call: TRBV9; cdr3_aa: CASSGQTAYGYTF
clone_size: many; cdr3_length: 11; j_call: TRBJ1-1; v_call: TRBV14; cdr3_aa: CASSQGGSAFF
clone_size: many; cdr3_length: 11; j_call: TRBJ2-5; v_call: TRBV12-3/TRBV12-4; cdr3_aa: CASSRGETQYF
clone_size: many; cdr3_length: 12; j_call: TRBJ2-1; v_call: TRBV2; cdr3_aa: CASSVRPGEQFF
clone_size: many; cdr3_length: 14; j_call: TRBJ1-1; v_call: TRBV28; cdr3_aa: CASRETGGVVSAFF